This T cell receptor beta chain is from a study of cytomegalovirus exposure and HLA in healthy donors. Vbeta (60) and Jbeta (13) primers were used in the PCR. Some clones are missing from TCRdb's copy, which holds only in-frame ones; the method was immunoSEQ multiplex PCR. The repertoire holds more than 85,000 clones, with approximately 63% as singletons. The CDR3 consists of 16 residues. Deletions cut 3 bases from V and 2 bases from J, with 17 bases between. CDR1 and CDR2 from the germline V gene are SGHRS and YFSETQ. This sequence joins TRBV5-1 and TRBJ1-2; D possibly corresponds to TRBD1 (6 bases). The receptor was derived from a woman in her 30s in good health and CMV-seronegative. The sample consisted of PBMCs. The CDR3 is CASSSQTTGRNYGYTF. The DNA of the CDR3 is TGCGCCAGCAGCTCACAGACCACAGGGCGCAACTATGGCTACACCTTC.